The 20 T cell receptor beta chains below were found in one sample sequenced in a study of cytomegalovirus exposure and HLA in healthy donors. Assay used: immunoSEQ multiplex PCR; TCRdb lists only in-frame clones, some missing. The table records 100,000 to 150,000 clones, about 96% of them present only once. The sequenced sample consisted of PBMCs. Receptors were obtained from a man in his late teens or twenties in good health and CMV-seronegative.

The genes are TRBV10-3 and TRBJ1-4, with a weak D call TRBD1 (5 bases). CDR1 ENHRY and CDR2 SYGVKD come from the germline V gene. Between the trimmed V and J ends, which lost 3 bases and 5 bases, there was a span of 10 bases. CDR3 size: 14 residues. CDR3 sequence: CAISEDSFNEKLFF. For the CDR3, the DNA is TGTGCCATCAGTGAAGACAGTTTCAATGAAAAACTGTTTTTT.

The V call is TRBV6-5, the J call TRBJ2-2; possibly TRBD2 for D (6 bases). The germline V and J ends were trimmed by 2 bases and 7 bases, with 11 bases remaining between them. In germline, CDR1 is MNHEY, CDR2 SVGAGI. The CDR3 contains 14 residues. CDR3 DNA: TGTGCCAGCAGTTACGAGGCGGGGTACGGGGAGCTGTTTTTT. Its protein product is CASSYEAGYGELFF.

V and J are TRBV5-1 and TRBJ2-7, with 7 bases identical to TRBD1. The CDR3 is made up of 16 amino acids. Per germline, CDR1 SGHRS and CDR2 YFSETQ. Germline trimming cut 2 bases from V and 3 bases from J; bases unmatched to any gene: 11. CDR3 bases: TGCGCCAGCAGCTTTCAAGGACAGGCCCTCGTCTACGAGCAGTACTTC. Translating gives CASSFQGQALVYEQYF. The whole variable domain, remainder taken from reference TRBV5-1 and TRBJ2-7, is KAGVTQTPRYLIKTRGQQVTLSCSPISGHRSVSWYQQTPGQGLQFLFEYFSETQRNKGNFPGRFSGRQFSNSRSEMNVSTLELGDSALYLCASSFQGQALVYEQYFGPGTRLTVT.

CDR3 protein: CASSVGGSNTGELFF. In DNA form, the CDR3 reads TGTGCCAGCAGCGTCGGGGGTTCGAACACCGGGGAGCTGTTTTTT. This rearrangement joins TRBV9 to TRBJ2-2; TRBD2 might be the D (6 bases). V shed 2 bases and J shed 0 bases, with 8 bases lying between them. This CDR3 is built from 15 residues. Germline V gene data show CDR1 as SGDLS and CDR2 as YYNGEE.

The chain recombines TRBV7-2 with TRBJ2-7; TRBD2 agrees at 12 bases. Germline CDR1 is SGHTA and CDR2 is FQGNSA. V gave up 1 base and J gave up 6 bases; unmatched junction bases: 10. The length of the CDR3 is 17 residues. CDR3: CASSLGGASGRASEQYF. CDR3 nucleotide sequence: TGTGCCAGCAGCTTAGGGGGGGCTAGCGGGAGGGCCTCCGAGCAGTACTTC. Supplemented by reference TRBV7-2 and TRBJ2-7, the full variable domain reads GAGVSQSPSNKVTEKGKDVELRCDPISGHTALYWYRQSLGQGLEFLIYFQGNSAPDKSGLPSDRFSAERTGGSVSTLTIQRTQQEDSAVYLCASSLGGASGRASEQYFGPGTRLTVT.

The chain is built from TRBV4-3 and TRBJ1-2; tentatively, D is TRBD1 (5 bases). Trimming took off 3 bases at V and 8 bases at J, with 10 bases between the two ends. CDR3 length: 12 residues. Germline values: CDR1 LGHNA, CDR2 YSLEER. The chain's CDR3 is CASSQGGEGYTF. The CDR3 DNA sequence: TGCGCCAGCAGCCAGGGAGGGGAAGGCTACACCTTC.

V and J are TRBV6-5 and TRBJ2-7; 11 bases align to TRBD2. Germline V CDR1 and CDR2: MNHEY, SVGAGI. CDR3 length: 16 amino acids. With 0 bases clipped from V and 6 bases from J, the junction kept 7 bases outside the gene matches. The CDR3 sequence is CASSYSFGLAGGEQYF. The CDR3 DNA is TGTGCCAGCAGTTACTCGTTTGGACTAGCGGGCGGCGAGCAGTACTTC.

The chain recombines TRBV21-1 with TRBJ1-2; the table names TRBD1, a call not compared with the DNA. TRBV21-1 is an annotated pseudogene. The CDR3 length is 15 residues. The CDR3 DNA sequence: TGTGCCAGCAGCCGTTACCCGGGACAGGGGGCCGGCTACACCTTC. Amino acids: CASSRYPGQGAGYTF.

The gene calls are TRBV27 and TRBJ2-5; TRBD1 is a possible D gene (6 bases). This CDR3 spans 18 amino acids. The V end lost 5 bases, the J end lost 4 bases, and 26 bases lay between the germline ends. The V gene's germline CDR1 is MNHEY and CDR2 SMNVEV (reference sequence). CDR3: CASSPSDKEGEEGETQYF. CDR3 DNA: TGTGCCAGCAGTCCCTCCGATAAAGAGGGGGAAGAGGGAGAGACCCAGTACTTC.

The chain couples TRBV6-6 to TRBJ2-1; 11 positions agree with TRBD2. CDR1 is MNHNY, CDR2 SVGAGI, per germline (reference sequence). The CDR3 has 16 residues. V lost 7 bases and J lost 2; bases outside the gene matches: 7. The CDR3 nucleotides read TGTGCCAGCAACGACCTAGCGGGAGGAACCTACAATGAGCAGTTCTTC. Translating it yields CASNDLAGGTYNEQFF.

The genes are TRBV28 and TRBJ1-1; D gene uncertain. Per germline, CDR1 MDHEN and CDR2 SYDVKM. The CDR3 length is 11 residues. Trimming stripped 8 bases from V and 0 bases from J, with 4 bases between. For the CDR3, the DNA is TGTGCCAGCTCCATGAACACTGAAGCTTTCTTT. It yields the protein CASSMNTEAFF.

The V gene is TRBV19, the J gene TRBJ2-7, with a weak D call TRBD2 (5 bases). Germline lookup yields CDR1 LNHDA and CDR2 SQIVND (reference sequence). V lost 2 bases and J lost 4, with 12 bases in between. The length of the CDR3 is 14 residues. The DNA for the CDR3 is TGTGCCAGTAGTATAACCGGGAATGGGTACGAGCAGTACTTC. This sequence encodes CASSITGNGYEQYF.

V and J are TRBV18 and TRBJ2-7; 11 nucleotides line up with TRBD1. The CDR3 contains 15 residues. Germline CDR1 reads KGHSH; CDR2 reads LQKENI. V trimming: 6 bases; J trimming: 4 bases; junction bases outside the gene matches: 8. CDR3 amino acids: CASSPGQGGNYEQYF. In DNA form, the CDR3 reads TGTGCCAGCTCGCCGGGACAGGGGGGTAATTACGAGCAGTACTTC.

V usage is TRBV28 and J usage is TRBJ2-5, with 7 bases aligning to TRBD1. Trimming at V came to 3 bases and at J to 5 bases, leaving 9 bases not matched to a gene. Germline V gene sequence: CDR1 MDHEN, CDR2 SYDVKM. The CDR3 is 15 residues long. In DNA form, the CDR3 reads TGTGCCAGCAGTTTTCGAGGGGGCCGCATGGAGACCCAGTACTTC. This encodes CASSFRGGRMETQYF.

The gene calls are TRBV28 and TRBJ2-7, with 8 bases matching TRBD1. This CDR3 has 14 amino acids. The J segment lost 5 bases and the V segment lost 4 bases, leaving 7 bases of the junction unmatched. Germline values: CDR1 MDHEN, CDR2 SYDVKM. The CDR3 loop reads CASSWGLQGDEQYF. The CDR3 DNA reads TGTGCCAGCAGTTGGGGGCTACAGGGGGACGAGCAGTACTTC.

CDR3 DNA: TGTGCCAGCAGCCTGGACAGGGGAATAAGTGGGGCCAACGTCCTGACTTTC. It translates to CASSLDRGISGANVLTF. The genes are TRBV4-2 and TRBJ2-6; 9 positions match TRBD1. The germline V gene has CDR1 LGHNA and CDR2 YNFKEQ. The CDR3 totals 17 residues. V lost 4 bases to trimming and J lost 3 bases; unmatched junction nucleotides: 7.

V and J are TRBV9 and TRBJ2-1, with D possibly being TRBD2 (6 bases). Trimming took 0 bases from V and 6 from J, leaving 10 bases between them. The CDR3 has 14 residues. Per the germline V gene, CDR1 is SGDLS and CDR2 is YYNGEE. The CDR3 sequence: CASSVAGASNEQFF. CDR3 DNA: TGTGCCAGCAGCGTAGCGGGAGCATCCAATGAGCAGTTCTTC.

The V and J genes are TRBV11-2 and TRBJ2-1; perhaps TRBD1 as D (6 bases). Germline V gene data show CDR1 as SGHAT and CDR2 as FQNNGV. There are 16 residues in the CDR3. V was pared by 4 bases and J by 0 bases, with 13 bases between. This CDR3 is CASSSIRTVSYNEQFF. In DNA form, the CDR3 reads TGTGCCAGCAGCTCCATCCGGACAGTCTCCTACAATGAGCAGTTCTTC.

This sequence joins TRBV4-3 and TRBJ2-3, with 9 bases identical to TRBD2. Germline values: CDR1 LGHNA, CDR2 YSLEER. The ends lost 0 bases at V and 1 base at J; junction bases unmatched: 14. The CDR3 has 20 amino acids. DNA of the CDR3: TGCGCCAGCAGCCAAGATCTTCTCCGCGGGGCTAGCGGGGGCACAGATACGCAGTATTTT. This translates into CASSQDLLRGASGGTDTQYF.

This clone was found once. This chain joins TRBV7-6 and TRBJ2-1; 7 bases match TRBD1. The length of the CDR3 is 12 residues. The ends lost 6 bases at V and 10 bases at J; junction bases unmatched: 6. The V gene's germline CDR1 is SGHVS and CDR2 FNYEAQ. CDR3 loop: CASRGDRDEQFF. The CDR3 DNA is TGTGCCAGCAGGGGTGACAGGGACGAGCAGTTCTTC.